This is a list of T cell receptor beta chains from one sample in a study of T cells in Graves' hyperthyroidism and ophthalmopathy. TCRdb analysed the multiplex PCR reads with MiXCR anew, one entry per CDR3 protein. This table has around 360,000 distinct CDR3 sequences, roughly 15% appearing once. What was sequenced was blood. The receptors here all came from a woman aged 60-75 years with Graves' ophthalmopathy. CDR3s leave out the opening cysteine and the closing phenylalanine or tryptophan. A D gene is named only where the DNA matches it firmly. Some rows mark clone size as missing; the rest say once, few, many or name a class of expanded clone.

cdr3_aa	v_call	d_call	clone_size
ASSITGASGYNEQF	TRBV19	TRBD2	few
ASRSQVSGNTIY	TRBV27	NA	NA
ASSATGLGTQY	TRBV10-1	NA	NA
SARDGGAYTEAF	TRBV20-1	NA	many
ASSLGGGQGGGYT	TRBV7-2	TRBD1	NA
AIRKREENTGELF	TRBV10-3	TRBD2	NA
ASSLVAGVINEQF	TRBV7-2	TRBD2	many
ASSLVWDREVYGYT	TRBV7-9	TRBD1	many
ASSLVAGATGELF	TRBV11-2	TRBD2	many
ASSLSLAELTYEQY	TRBV28	TRBD2	few
ASSSRRDAGNTGELF	TRBV5-1	NA	NA
ASIHGLAGDLYEQY	TRBV6-2/TRBV6-3	TRBD2	NA
ASSEGQGMETQY	TRBV25-1	TRBD1	NA
SARGSGSNLEQY	TRBV20-1	TRBD2	NA
SARQGAGDTEAF	TRBV20-1	TRBD1	many